The 32 T cell receptor beta chains reported below all come from one sample, sequenced in a study of T cell responses to AZD1222 COVID-19 vaccine. Clones were sequenced by immunoSEQ multiplex PCR, and TCRdb holds only the in-frame ones, with some missing. The sample shows fewer than 180,000 clones, 90% of them seen only once. The sequenced sample was peripheral blood, obtained 28 days after the second AZD1222 dose. The receptors come from an adult who received the AZD1222 COVID-19 vaccine.

This chain links TRBV25-1 with TRBJ1-5, with D tentatively TRBD1 (5 bases). Germline V gives CDR1 MGHDK, CDR2 SYGVNS. Trimming removed 4 bases from V and 4 bases from J, with 8 bases in between. The CDR3 covers 13 residues. The CDR3, as DNA: TGTGCCAGCAGTGCAGGGTGGAATCAGCCCCAGCATTTT. Its protein product is CASSAGWNQPQHF.

About this clone: This CDR3 is also generated by other DNA sequences in the sample. This chain links TRBV29-1 with TRBJ1-1; maybe TRBD1 (6 bases). The ends were cut back, 5 bases at V and 2 bases at J, with 9 bases in the middle. Germline CDR1 SQVTM, CDR2 ANQGSEA. The CDR3 spans 12 residues. This CDR3 is CSVPDRNTEAFF. The CDR3 DNA sequence: TGCAGCGTTCCGGACAGAAACACTGAAGCTTTCTTT.

The V call is TRBV10-3, the J call TRBJ1-2; the match to TRBD1 covers 7 bases. This CDR3 spans 13 amino acids. Germline assignment: CDR1 ENHRY and CDR2 SYGVKD. The trim removed 3 bases at V and 8 bases at J, leaving 6 bases unmatched. CDR3 DNA: TGTGCCATCAGTGAACAGGGGTACCCGGGCTACACCTTC. It is translated as CAISEQGYPGYTF.

The chain carries TRBV27 and TRBJ2-1; TRBD2 aligns across 8 bases. The V gene's germline CDR1 is MNHEY and CDR2 SMNVEV (reference sequence). After removal of 2 bases from V and 6 bases from J, the junction contained 9 bases not matched to a gene. This CDR3 has 16 residues. The CDR3 region is CASSLVGLAGRNEQFF. DNA of the CDR3: TGTGCCAGCAGTTTAGTAGGTCTAGCGGGCCGCAATGAGCAGTTCTTC.

This sequence joins TRBV19 and TRBJ2-1; a possible D gene is TRBD1 (5 bases). Germline assignment: CDR1 LNHDA and CDR2 SQIVND (reference sequence). The germline V and J ends were trimmed by 4 bases and 1 base, with 14 bases remaining between them. This CDR3 is 16 amino acids long. The CDR3 region is CASSTNRRISYNEQFF. The CDR3, as DNA: TGTGCCAGTAGTACAAACAGGAGAATTTCCTACAATGAGCAGTTCTTC.

The chain joins TRBV5-5 to TRBJ2-1, with a weak D call TRBD2 (5 bases). This CDR3 region has 16 residues. Deletions cut 1 base from V and 0 bases from J, with 11 bases between. Germline V gives CDR1 SGHKS, CDR2 YYEKEE (reference sequence). CDR3 in amino acids: CASSLLGRSSYNEQFF. DNA of the CDR3: TGTGCCAGCAGCTTGTTGGGGAGAAGCTCCTACAATGAGCAGTTCTTC.

The chain links TRBV11-2 to TRBJ1-1; 7 bases are shared with TRBD1. The CDR3 spans 15 residues. Losses at the gene ends were 3 bases for V and 4 bases for J; bases not matched to a gene: 8. The germline gives CDR1 SGHAT, CDR2 FQNNGV. The CDR3 spells CASSFGRQGGTEAFF. The CDR3 DNA is TGTGCCAGCAGCTTTGGGAGACAGGGAGGCACTGAAGCTTTCTTT.

This chain connects TRBV7-8 to TRBJ1-4; TRBD1 matches 8 bases. The CDR3 runs to 18 residues. Germline V CDR1 and CDR2: SGHVS, FQNEAQ. The V gene end was trimmed by 2 bases and the J gene end by 0 bases; junction bases not matched to a gene: 8. The chain's CDR3 is CASSLMAAGGSTNEKLFF. For the CDR3, the DNA is TGTGCCAGCAGCTTAATGGCTGCAGGGGGCTCAACTAATGAAAAACTGTTTTTT.

CDR3 residues: CASSIIKGYEQYF. The CDR3 DNA reads as TGTGCCAGTAGTATAATCAAAGGATACGAGCAGTACTTC. V and J are TRBV19 and TRBJ2-7; D unresolved. V shed 2 bases and J shed 4 bases, with 9 bases lying between them. This CDR3 region has 13 residues. The V gene's germline CDR1 is LNHDA and CDR2 SQIVND (reference sequence).

V usage is TRBV2 and J usage is TRBJ2-1; 9 bases are a match to TRBD2. CDR3 size: 18 residues. The V gene's germline CDR1 is SNHLY and CDR2 FYNNEI. V trimming: 8 bases; J trimming: 7 bases; junction bases outside the gene matches: 21. CDR3 DNA sequence: TGTGCCAGCGAGACCCCAACCGGGCTAGCGGGGCAAGGGAATGAGCAGTTCTTC. Its translation is CASETPTGLAGQGNEQFF.

In its sample, this clone was seen once. The chain combines TRBV25-1 with TRBJ2-7, with D hard to call. Per the germline V gene, CDR1 is MGHDK and CDR2 is SYGVNS. Trimming stripped 8 bases from V and 3 bases from J, with 8 bases between. The CDR3 runs 11 residues. CDR3 residues: CASLDRYEQYF. CDR3 DNA: TGTGCCAGCCTGGACCGCTACGAGCAGTACTTC.

This sequence joins TRBV19 and TRBJ2-1; 9 bases line up with TRBD2. The CDR3 is 17 residues long. V dropped 0 bases and J dropped 6; count of bases not matched to a gene: 9. In germline, CDR1 is LNHDA, CDR2 SQIVND (reference sequence). The CDR3 DNA sequence: TGTGCCAGTAGTATAGATCCAGGGCGGGAGGGCCGCAATGAGCAGTTCTTC. Protein sequence: CASSIDPGREGRNEQFF. The variable domain in full, with the rest retrieved from reference TRBV19 and TRBJ2-1, is DGGITQSPKYLFRKEGQNVTLSCEQNLNHDAMYWYRQDPGQGLRLIYYSQIVNDFQKGDIAEGYSVSREKKESFPLTVTSAQKNPTAFYLCASSIDPGREGRNEQFFGPGTRLTVL.

V is TRBV30 and J is TRBJ1-3, with D unclear. V lost 5 bases and J lost 2, with 10 bases in between. This CDR3 region has 13 residues. Germline values: CDR1 GTSNPN, CDR2 SVGIG (reference sequence). CDR3 region: CAWARGAGNTIYF. CDR3 DNA: TGTGCCTGGGCACGTGGAGCTGGAAACACCATATATTTT.

A few counts support this clone. V gene TRBV3-1 (or the pseudogene TRBV3-2) combines with J gene TRBJ1-6; D remains ambiguous. The V gene's germline CDR1 is LGHDT and CDR2 YNNKEL (reference sequence). The V and J ends lost 4 bases and 0 bases respectively, with 7 bases between them. There are 15 residues in the CDR3. CDR3 DNA sequence: TGTGCCAGCAGCCCGATAAGCTCCTATAATTCACCCCTCCACTTT. Residues: CASSPISSYNSPLHF.

The chain combines TRBV19 with TRBJ2-5; D unclear. The CDR3 totals 16 residues. Germline loops: CDR1 LNHDA, CDR2 SQIVND (reference sequence). Trimming took off 1 base at V and 4 bases at J, with 16 bases between the two ends. CDR3 DNA sequence: TGTGCCAGTAGTATAGTGGCTGGTTCGGAGCCAGAGACCCAGTACTTC. This gives the protein CASSIVAGSEPETQYF.

A few counts support this clone. The V and J genes are TRBV15 and TRBJ1-3, with D unclear. The CDR3 is made up of 13 amino acids. CDR1 LNHNV and CDR2 YYDKDF come from the germline V gene (reference sequence). The germline V and J ends were trimmed by 5 bases and 5 bases, with 10 bases remaining between them. CDR3 bases: TGTGCCACCAGCTCGAGGGATAGAAACACCATATATTTT. It codes for CATSSRDRNTIYF.

This chain links TRBV5-4 with TRBJ1-1; possible D gene TRBD1, 6 bases. Germline V CDR1 and CDR2: SGHNT, YYREEE (reference sequence). The length of the CDR3 is 14 residues. Deletions cut 2 bases from V and 3 bases from J, with 11 bases between. The CDR3 coding sequence is TGTGCCAGCAGCTTAACCGGGGGCCACACTGAAGCTTTCTTT. This gives the protein CASSLTGGHTEAFF.

V usage is TRBV5-1 and J usage is TRBJ2-5; D unclear. The CDR3 is made up of 14 amino acids. The V and J ends lost 4 bases and 1 base respectively, with 11 bases between them. From germline, CDR1 is SGHRS and CDR2 YFSETQ. The CDR3 DNA follows: TGCGCCAGCAGCCTAGACTCCACCCAAGAGACCCAGTACTTC. Its translation: CASSLDSTQETQYF.

V gene TRBV19 combines with J gene TRBJ2-2; 9 nucleotides align to TRBD1. CDR3 size: 15 residues. Germline assignment: CDR1 LNHDA and CDR2 SQIVND (reference sequence). V shed 5 bases, J shed 6 bases, and the junction held 7 bases outside the gene matches. Written as DNA, the CDR3 is TGTGCCAGTAGTTCCGGGACAGGGTTGCCCGGGGAGCTGTTTTTT. Its protein is CASSSGTGLPGELFF.

The chain recombines TRBV19 with TRBJ2-3, with 10 bases lining up with TRBD2. The CDR3 is 17 amino acids. CDR1 and CDR2 from the germline V gene are LNHDA and SQIVND (reference sequence). Trimming cost V 4 bases and J 2 bases; bases outside gene matches: 9. The CDR3 coding sequence is TGTGCCAGTAGTAGCTGGGTGGGACTAGCGAACACAGATACGCAGTATTTT. Translating gives CASSSWVGLANTDTQYF.

The rearrangement uses TRBV4-1 and TRBJ1-1; D may be TRBD1 (5 bases). V was pared by 0 bases and J by 2 bases, with 13 bases between. The CDR3 covers 16 residues. Germline V CDR1 and CDR2: MGHRA, YSYEKL. This CDR3 is CASSQDWPGGNTEAFF. In DNA form, the CDR3 reads TGCGCCAGCAGCCAAGATTGGCCGGGGGGTAACACTGAAGCTTTCTTT.

The chain is built from TRBV14 and TRBJ2-1, with D perhaps being TRBD1 or TRBD2 (5 bases each). The CDR3 is 15 residues long. Germline-derived CDR1 and CDR2 are SGHDN and FVKESK. Deletions cut 3 bases from V and 0 bases from J, with 9 bases between. CDR3 DNA: TGTGCCAGCAGCCACTGGGGGAGCTCCTACAATGAGCAGTTCTTC. It codes for CASSHWGSSYNEQFF.

CDR3 in DNA: TGCGCCAGCAGATTAGGCATGAACACTGAAGCTTTCTTT. This translates into CASRLGMNTEAFF. This chain uses TRBV4-1 with TRBJ1-1; D is ambiguous. The CDR3 has 13 residues. The V gene lost 6 bases and the J gene lost 0 bases, with 8 bases spanning the gap. Germline values: CDR1 MGHRA, CDR2 YSYEKL.

This clone was recorded only once. The chain combines TRBV28 with TRBJ2-2; D gene unclear. V lost 1 base and J lost 4, with 7 bases in between. Germline V gene data show CDR1 as MDHEN and CDR2 as SYDVKM. The CDR3 has 14 residues. The CDR3 coding sequence is TGTGCCAGCAGTTTATACGGCGGCACCGGGGAGCTGTTTTTT. Translation gives CASSLYGGTGELFF.

The chain joins TRBV5-4 to TRBJ1-1; possibly TRBD1 for D (6 bases). This CDR3 contains 15 residues. Trimming pared 3 bases from V and 1 base from J, leaving 13 bases between. Germline lookup yields CDR1 SGHNT and CDR2 YYREEE (reference sequence). This CDR3 is CASSSPRGQNTEAFF. CDR3 DNA: TGTGCCAGCAGCTCCCCTAGGGGACAGAACACTGAAGCTTTCTTT.

The V and J genes are TRBV7-9 and TRBJ2-6; tentatively, D is TRBD1 (5 bases). CDR1 and CDR2 (germline): SEHNR, FQNEAQ (reference sequence). V was trimmed by 5 bases and J by 1 base, leaving 12 bases between them. CDR3 length: 16 amino acids. CDR3 DNA sequence: TGTGCCAGCAGCATAATTCACAGGTCTGGGGCCAACGTCCTGACTTTC. Encoded protein: CASSIIHRSGANVLTF.

V gene TRBV5-4 combines with J gene TRBJ2-1; 14 nucleotides line up with TRBD2. Trimming removed 1 base from V and 6 bases from J; junction bases left unmatched: 3. This CDR3 contains 16 residues. The V gene's germline CDR1 is SGHNT and CDR2 YYREEE (reference sequence). CDR3 DNA sequence: TGTGCCAGCAGCTTGTTGACTAGCGGGAGGGCCAATGAGCAGTTCTTC. Its protein product is CASSLLTSGRANEQFF.

The chain employs TRBV3-1 (or the pseudogene TRBV3-2) and TRBJ2-7; D uncertain. The length of the CDR3 is 15 residues. Germline-derived CDR1 and CDR2 are LGHDT and YNNKEL (reference sequence). Trimming stripped 4 bases from V and 1 base from J, with 14 bases between. CDR3 region: CASSLRVPQSYEQYF. CDR3 coding DNA: TGTGCCAGCAGCCTCCGGGTACCGCAGTCCTACGAGCAGTACTTC.

V usage is TRBV27 and J usage is TRBJ1-2; D is unclear. CDR3 length: 16 residues. The germline gives CDR1 MNHEY, CDR2 SMNVEV (reference sequence). Trimming removed 6 bases at V and 4 bases at J, with 21 bases between. As DNA, the CDR3 is TGTGCCAGCAGCCTAAAGACGTCAGGACTACCCTATGGCTACACCTTC. It encodes CASSLKTSGLPYGYTF.

This chain connects TRBV3-1 (or the pseudogene TRBV3-2) to TRBJ2-7, with TRBD1 identical over 7 bases. In germline, CDR1 is LGHDT, CDR2 YNNKEL (reference sequence). The junction had 12 bases not matched to a gene; V was cut back by 5 bases and J by 2 bases. This CDR3 region has 16 residues. CDR3 sequence: CASSGGRGQPAYEQYF. The CDR3 DNA reads as TGTGCCAGCAGCGGGGGAAGGGGACAGCCGGCCTACGAGCAGTACTTC.

J is TRBJ2-7 and V is TRBV5-1; TRBD1 agrees at 8 bases. The CDR3 extends over 12 amino acids. V was clipped by 6 bases and J by 4 bases; unmatched bases: 3. Germline V gene sequence: CDR1 SGHRS, CDR2 YFSETQ. The CDR3 sequence is CASTGQAYEQYF. DNA of the CDR3: TGCGCCAGCACGGGACAGGCATACGAGCAGTACTTC.

V gene TRBV12-5 combines with J gene TRBJ2-1; TRBD2 matches 10 bases. The CDR3 totals 18 residues. The germline gives CDR1 LGHNT, CDR2 FRNRAP. The junction had 11 bases not matched to a gene; V was cut back by 0 bases and J by 6 bases. The CDR3 region has the DNA TGTGCTAGTGGTTTGGTACAGGGAGGAGCGGGAGGGACCAATGAGCAGTTCTTC. Amino acid sequence: CASGLVQGGAGGTNEQFF.